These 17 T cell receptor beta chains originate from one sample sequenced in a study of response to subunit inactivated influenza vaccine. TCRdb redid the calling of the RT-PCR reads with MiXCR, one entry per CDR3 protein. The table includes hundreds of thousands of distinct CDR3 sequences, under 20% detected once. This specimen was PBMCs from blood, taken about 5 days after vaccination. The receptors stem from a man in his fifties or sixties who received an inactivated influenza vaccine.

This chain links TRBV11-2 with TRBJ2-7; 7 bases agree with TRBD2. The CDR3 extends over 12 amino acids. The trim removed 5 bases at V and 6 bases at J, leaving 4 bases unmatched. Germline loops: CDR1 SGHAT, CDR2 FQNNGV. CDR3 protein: CASSGRAGEQYF. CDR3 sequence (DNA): TGTGCCAGCAGCGGGAGGGCAGGCGAGCAGTACTTC.

The CDR3 DNA sequence: TGCGCCAGCAGCCAAGGTGACCGGGACAGGGTGTTCTTC. Amino acids: CASSQGDRDRVFF. The chain is built from TRBV4-1 and TRBJ2-1, with 9 bases fitting TRBD1. The CDR3 spans 13 residues. Germline V gene lookup returns CDR1 MGHRA and CDR2 YSYEKL. The junction had 7 bases not matched to a gene; V was cut back by 1 base and J by 15 bases.

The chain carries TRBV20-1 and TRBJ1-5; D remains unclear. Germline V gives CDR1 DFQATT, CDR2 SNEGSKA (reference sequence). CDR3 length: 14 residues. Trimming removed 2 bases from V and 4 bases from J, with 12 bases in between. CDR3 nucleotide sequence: TGCAGTGCTAGACAGAGGTTGGGTAATCAGCCCCAGCATTTT. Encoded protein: CSARQRLGNQPQHF.

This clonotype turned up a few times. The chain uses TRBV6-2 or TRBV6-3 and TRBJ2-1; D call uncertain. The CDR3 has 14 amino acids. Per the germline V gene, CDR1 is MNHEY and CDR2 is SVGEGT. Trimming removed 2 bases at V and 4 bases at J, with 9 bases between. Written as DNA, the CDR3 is TGTGCCAGCAGTTACAGTGGGATTTACAATGAGCAGTTCTTC. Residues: CASSYSGIYNEQFF.

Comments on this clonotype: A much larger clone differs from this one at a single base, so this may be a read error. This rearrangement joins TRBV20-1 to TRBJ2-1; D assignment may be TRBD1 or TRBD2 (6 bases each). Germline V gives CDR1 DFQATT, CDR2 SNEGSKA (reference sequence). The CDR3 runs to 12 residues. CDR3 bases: TGCAGTGCGGGGGGCTCCTACAGTGAGCAGTTCTTC. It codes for CSAGGSYSEQFF.

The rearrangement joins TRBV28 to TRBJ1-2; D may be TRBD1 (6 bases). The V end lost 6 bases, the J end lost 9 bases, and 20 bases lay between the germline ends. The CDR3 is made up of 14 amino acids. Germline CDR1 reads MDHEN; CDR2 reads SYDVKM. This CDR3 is CASRIPTGYRRYTF. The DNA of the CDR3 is TGTGCCAGCAGGATTCCCACAGGGTACCGACGCTACACCTTC.

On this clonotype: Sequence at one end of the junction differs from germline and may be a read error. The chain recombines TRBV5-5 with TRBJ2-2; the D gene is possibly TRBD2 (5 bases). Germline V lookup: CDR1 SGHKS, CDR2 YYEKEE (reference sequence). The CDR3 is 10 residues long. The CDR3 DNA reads TGTGCCGGAAAAACCGGGGAGCTGATTTTT. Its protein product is CAGKTGELIF.

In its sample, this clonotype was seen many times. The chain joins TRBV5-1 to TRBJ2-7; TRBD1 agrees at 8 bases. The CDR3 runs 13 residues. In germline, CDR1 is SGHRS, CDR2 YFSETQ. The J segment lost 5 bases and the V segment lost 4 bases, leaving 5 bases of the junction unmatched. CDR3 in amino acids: CASSRWTGNEQYF. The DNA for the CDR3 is TGCGCCAGCAGCCGCTGGACAGGGAACGAGCAGTACTTC. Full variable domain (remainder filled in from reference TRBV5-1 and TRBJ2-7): KAGVTQTPRYLIKTRGQQVTLSCSPISGHRSVSWYQQTPGQGLQFLFEYFSETQRNKGNFPGRFSGRQFSNSRSEMNVSTLELGDSALYLCASSRWTGNEQYFGPGTRLTVT.

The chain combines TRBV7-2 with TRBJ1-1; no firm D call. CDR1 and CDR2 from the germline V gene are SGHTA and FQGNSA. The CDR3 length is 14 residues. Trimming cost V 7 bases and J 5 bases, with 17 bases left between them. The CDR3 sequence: CASTPKWTQTEAFF. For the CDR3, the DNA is TGTGCCAGCACCCCAAAGTGGACGCAGACTGAAGCTTTCTTT.

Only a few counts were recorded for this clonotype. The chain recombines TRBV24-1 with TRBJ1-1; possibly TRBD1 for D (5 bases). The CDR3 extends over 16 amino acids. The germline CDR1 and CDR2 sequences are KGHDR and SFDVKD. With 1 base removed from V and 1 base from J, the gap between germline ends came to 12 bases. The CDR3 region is CATSDFCWGWNTEAFF. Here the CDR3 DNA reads TGTGCCACCAGTGATTTCTGTTGGGGCTGGAACACTGAAGCTTTCTTT.

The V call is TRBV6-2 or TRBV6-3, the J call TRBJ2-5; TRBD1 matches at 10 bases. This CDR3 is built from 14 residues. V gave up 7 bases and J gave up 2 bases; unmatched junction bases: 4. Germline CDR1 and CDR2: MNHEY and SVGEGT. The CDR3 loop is CASTTDRGQETQYF. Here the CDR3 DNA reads TGTGCCAGCACCACGGACAGGGGGCAAGAGACCCAGTACTTC.

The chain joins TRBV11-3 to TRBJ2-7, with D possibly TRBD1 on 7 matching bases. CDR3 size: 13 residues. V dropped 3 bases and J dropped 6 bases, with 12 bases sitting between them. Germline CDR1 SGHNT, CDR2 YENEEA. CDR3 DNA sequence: TGTGCCAGCAGCTTCGGAGGGGGCGCCGAGCAGTACTTC. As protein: CASSFGGGAEQYF.

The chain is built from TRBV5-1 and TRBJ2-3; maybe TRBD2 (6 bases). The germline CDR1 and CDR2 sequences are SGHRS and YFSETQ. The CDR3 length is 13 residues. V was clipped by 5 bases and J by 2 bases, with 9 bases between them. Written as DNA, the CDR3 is TGCGCCAGCAGGTGGGAGGACACAGATACGCAGTATTTT. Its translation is CASRWEDTDTQYF. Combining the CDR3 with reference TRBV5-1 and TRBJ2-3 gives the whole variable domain KAGVTQTPRYLIKTRGQQVTLSCSPISGHRSVSWYQQTPGQGLQFLFEYFSETQRNKGNFPGRFSGRQFSNSRSEMNVSTLELGDSALYLCASRWEDTDTQYFGPGTRLTVL.

The CDR3 region is CASSVSTGFSYEQYF. Written as DNA, the CDR3 is TGCGCCAGCAGCGTATCAACAGGGTTCTCCTACGAGCAGTACTTC. The V gene is TRBV5-1, the J gene TRBJ2-7; perhaps TRBD1 as D (6 bases). Trimming removed 4 bases from V and 0 bases from J, with 14 bases in between. The CDR3 length is 15 residues. Germline CDR1 and CDR2: SGHRS and YFSETQ.

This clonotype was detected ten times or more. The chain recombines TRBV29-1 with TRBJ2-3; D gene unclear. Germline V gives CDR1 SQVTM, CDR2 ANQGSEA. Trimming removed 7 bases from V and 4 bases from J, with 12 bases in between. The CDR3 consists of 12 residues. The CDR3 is CSGSLRPDTQYF. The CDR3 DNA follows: TGCAGCGGGTCCTTGCGGCCAGATACGCAGTATTTT.

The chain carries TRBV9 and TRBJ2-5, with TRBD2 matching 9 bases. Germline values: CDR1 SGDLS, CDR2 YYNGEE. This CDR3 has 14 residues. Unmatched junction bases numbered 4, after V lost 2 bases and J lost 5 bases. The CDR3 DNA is TGTGCCAGCAGCGTGGCGGGGGGGCATGAGACCCAGTACTTC. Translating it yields CASSVAGGHETQYF.

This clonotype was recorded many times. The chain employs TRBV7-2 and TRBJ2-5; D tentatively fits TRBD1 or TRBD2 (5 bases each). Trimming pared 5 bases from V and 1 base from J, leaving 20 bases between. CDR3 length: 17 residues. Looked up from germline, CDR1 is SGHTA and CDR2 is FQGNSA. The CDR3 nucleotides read TGTGCCAGCAGCCCTAGAGGGGAGACATATTTCCAAGAGACCCAGTACTTC. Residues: CASSPRGETYFQETQYF.